What follows describes a single T cell receptor beta chain. The method was immunoSEQ multiplex PCR; TCRdb's version includes in-frame clones alone and lacks a portion of them. The table lists around 68,000 clones, about 83% of them singletons, with around a sixth in the top ten. The junction had 8 bases not matched to a gene; V was cut back by 4 bases and J by 8 bases. This CDR3 comprises 14 residues. Germline assignment: CDR1 KGHDR and CDR2 SFDVKD. This sample was taken from a study of control samples from healthy donors and cancer patients. The chain joins TRBV24-1 to TRBJ1-2; 8 bases are shared with TRBD1. Sequencing was performed on blood. The TCR comes from a man between 60 and 75 years old in good health. In DNA, the CDR3 is TGTGCCACCAGTGACTCAGGACAGGGCTGGGGCTACACCTTC. This sequence encodes CATSDSGQGWGYTF.